Listed below are T cell receptor beta chains from one sample, sequenced in a study of response to subunit inactivated influenza vaccine. MiXCR, run by TCRdb on the RT-PCR reads, gives a single entry per CDR3 protein. The sample holds about 540,000 distinct CDR3 sequences, around a quarter seen once. The same sample was also studied in work on T cells expressing NK-cell markers.

Specimen: CD4+ T cells sorted from PBMCs, collected 12 days after vaccination. The receptor source for this set is a man over 45 who received an inactivated influenza vaccine. Both conserved end residues are part of each CDR3. D genes are given only for firm matches. The size entry is marked missing in some rows and otherwise reads once, few, many or a size class.

D: TRBD2
V: TRBV7-2
size: NA
J: TRBJ2-5
DNA: TGTGCCAGCAATAGCGGGAGCGAGACCCAGTACTTC
CDR3: CASNSGSETQYF

D: NA
V: TRBV24-1
size: NA
J: TRBJ1-1
DNA: TGTGCCACCCGGGTGGGAACAGGCGAAGCTTTCTTT
CDR3: CATRVGTGEAFF

D: NA
V: TRBV10-3
size: few
J: TRBJ2-4
DNA: TGTGCCATCAGTGAGTCGATCGTCGCGGCTATTCAGTACTTC
CDR3: CAISESIVAAIQYF

D: NA
V: TRBV6-5
size: NA
J: TRBJ2-7
DNA: TGTGCCAGCAGTTCCCTGGCCGAGCAGTACTTC
CDR3: CASSSLAEQYF

D: NA
V: TRBV20-1
size: NA
J: TRBJ2-2
DNA: TGCAGTGCCCCCCTAAACGGGAGATCGAACACCGGGGAGCTGTTTTTT
CDR3: CSAPLNGRSNTGELFF

D: TRBD1
V: TRBV3-1
size: NA
J: TRBJ1-6
DNA: TGTGCCAGCAGCCCCGGGACAGAAATTTCCTATTCACCCCTCCACTTT
CDR3: CASSPGTEISYSPLHF

D: NA
V: TRBV7-8
size: few
J: TRBJ2-3
DNA: TGTGCCAGCAGCCCGCCCCGGTCTGACACAGATACGCAGTATTTT
CDR3: CASSPPRSDTDTQYF

D: NA
V: TRBV18
size: few
J: TRBJ1-5
DNA: TGTGCCAGCTCACCGGCGGATCAGCCCCAGCATTTT
CDR3: CASSPADQPQHF

D: TRBD2
V: TRBV29-1
size: few
J: TRBJ2-2
DNA: TGCAGCGTTGGGGCGGGGGGGGTGACCGGGGAGCTGTTTTTT
CDR3: CSVGAGGVTGELFF

D: TRBD2
V: TRBV10-3
size: NA
J: TRBJ2-1
DNA: TGTGCCATCAGTGATACGGGGGGATCCTACAATGAGCAGTTCTTC
CDR3: CAISDTGGSYNEQFF

D: NA
V: TRBV7-9
size: few
J: TRBJ2-1
DNA: TGTGCCAGCAGCTCGATCGGGAATGAGCAGTTCTTC
CDR3: CASSSIGNEQFF

D: NA
V: TRBV2
size: few
J: TRBJ2-5
DNA: TGTGCCAGCATCAAAGGTTGGAGCCAAGAGACCCAGTACTTC
CDR3: CASIKGWSQETQYF